What follows are 9 T cell receptor beta chains derived from one specimen sequenced in a study of T cells in lung cancer brain metastases. The assay was immunoSEQ multiplex PCR, and TCRdb's table has in-frame clones only and misses some. The sample yields almost 5,500 clones, about nine tenths seen once. Sequenced material: tumor tissue from the primary lung tumor. The source is a man in his sixties or seventies with non-small cell lung cancer.

The chain uses TRBV5-8 and TRBJ2-1; D gene uncertain. Trimming left V 0 bases short and J 9 bases short, with 13 bases between. Germline values: CDR1 SGHTS, CDR2 YDEGEE. The CDR3 is made up of 14 amino acids. CDR3 DNA: TGTGCCAGCAGCTTGGTAGTGGCTGGTGGTGAGCAGTTCTTC. Translation gives CASSLVVAGGEQFF. Supplemented by reference TRBV5-8 and TRBJ2-1, the full variable domain reads EAGVTQSPTHLIKTRGQQATLRCSPISGHTSVYWYQQALGLGLQFLLWYDEGEERNRGNFPPRFSGRQFPNYSSELNVNALELEDSALYLCASSLVVAGGEQFFGPGTRLTVL.

Here the CDR3 DNA reads TGCGCCAGCAGCTTGGCAGTAAATCAGCCCCAGCATTTT. Translation gives CASSLAVNQPQHF. V usage is TRBV5-1 and J usage is TRBJ1-5, with D hard to call. Trimming removed 0 bases at V and 4 bases at J, with 5 bases between. Germline V gives CDR1 SGHRS, CDR2 YFSETQ. The CDR3 sequence is 13 residues long. The complete variable domain, with remaining parts taken from reference TRBV5-1 and TRBJ1-5, reads KAGVTQTPRYLIKTRGQQVTLSCSPISGHRSVSWYQQTPGQGLQFLFEYFSETQRNKGNFPGRFSGRQFSNSRSEMNVSTLELGDSALYLCASSLAVNQPQHFGDGTRLSIL.

V gene TRBV30 combines with J gene TRBJ1-5; D remains ambiguous. This CDR3 is built from 15 residues. V lost 0 bases and J lost 4, with 13 bases in between. Germline loops: CDR1 GTSNPN, CDR2 SVGIG (reference sequence). CDR3 loop: CAWSVGWRENQPQHF. CDR3 nucleotide sequence: TGTGCCTGGAGTGTAGGGTGGCGGGAGAATCAGCCCCAGCATTTT.

The chain is built from TRBV11-2 and TRBJ2-7; D gene ambiguous. The germline gives CDR1 SGHAT, CDR2 FQNNGV. V gave up 6 bases and J gave up 0 bases, with 12 bases separating them. The CDR3 loop spans 14 amino acids. As DNA, the CDR3 is TGTGCCAGCAGACCTCTCGGCGGCTCCTACGAGCAGTACTTC. It yields the protein CASRPLGGSYEQYF. Together with reference TRBV11-2 and TRBJ2-7, the CDR3 gives the full variable domain: EAGVAQSPRYKIIEKRQSVAFWCNPISGHATLYWYQQILGQGPKLLIQFQNNGVVDDSQLPKDRFSAERLKGVDSTLKIQPAKLEDSAVYLCASRPLGGSYEQYFGPGTRLTVT.

The gene calls are TRBV6-1 and TRBJ2-7; the match to TRBD1 covers 11 bases. Germline CDR1 is MNHNS and CDR2 is SASEGT. The CDR3 runs to 12 residues. Unmatched junction bases numbered 6, after V lost 10 bases and J lost 7 bases. The CDR3 DNA follows: TGTGCCACAGGGGACAGGGGGTTTGAGCAGTACTTC. Amino acid sequence: CATGDRGFEQYF.

The chain is built from TRBV7-8 and TRBJ2-1; the match to TRBD2 covers 9 bases. CDR3 length equals 16 residues. CDR1 and CDR2 (germline): SGHVS, FQNEAQ. V shed 1 base, J shed 7 bases, and the junction held 8 bases outside the gene matches. The CDR3 DNA reads TGTGCCAGCAGCTTAGTTTTTAGCGGGGGAAGGAATGAGCAGTTCTTC. It yields the protein CASSLVFSGGRNEQFF.

The genes are TRBV21-1 and TRBJ1-6. TRBV21-1 is a pseudogene locus. The CDR3 has 20 residues. The CDR3 sequence is CASSKGGWTSSFVDNSPLHF. CDR3 nucleotide sequence: TGTGCCAGCAGCAAAGGAGGGTGGACTTCCTCCTTTGTTGATAATTCACCCCTCCACTTT.

The chain joins TRBV7-2 to TRBJ1-2; D unclear. The CDR3 spans 12 residues. CDR1 and CDR2 from the germline V gene are SGHTA and FQGNSA. V lost 1 base and J lost 11, with 11 bases in between. Written as DNA, the CDR3 is TGTGCCAGCAGCTTAGAGGTGGGGATTTACACCTTC. It encodes CASSLEVGIYTF.

This clone was seen once. V gene TRBV4-1 combines with J gene TRBJ2-3, with TRBD2 identical over 14 bases. Looked up from germline, CDR1 is MGHRA and CDR2 is YSYEKL. The V segment lost 3 bases and the J segment 4 bases; nucleotides outside the gene matches: 0. CDR3 length: 15 residues. The CDR3 here is CASSQGLAGADTQYF. CDR3 DNA: TGCGCCAGCAGCCAGGGACTAGCGGGAGCAGATACGCAGTATTTT.